The next 22 T cell receptor beta chains were all read from a single sample in a study of T cell changes during pregnancy in multiple sclerosis. Repertoires were generated with immunoSEQ multiplex PCR, while TCRdb's copy carries only in-frame clones and drops some. The sample holds 17,000 or so clones, approximately 95% seen once. Sequencing used peripheral blood, obtained in the third trimester of pregnancy. All receptors come from a female donor with multiple sclerosis, enrolled in a pregnancy study.

The rearrangement joins TRBV6-5 to TRBJ1-2; D unclear. Trimming took off 1 base at V and 7 bases at J, with 16 bases between the two ends. This CDR3 comprises 15 residues. Germline assignment: CDR1 MNHEY and CDR2 SVGAGI. CDR3 sequence (DNA): TGTGCCAGCAGTTACTTGCTAGGGAGCGCATCTGGCTACACCTTC. Its translation: CASSYLLGSASGYTF.

The chain has TRBV7-9 and TRBJ2-2, with no clear D. V was clipped by 5 bases and J by 0 bases, with 13 bases between them. The CDR3 has 16 amino acids. CDR1 is SEHNR, CDR2 FQNEAQ, per germline (reference sequence). CDR3 sequence: CASSDRLVANTGELFF. In nucleotides, the CDR3 is TGTGCCAGCAGCGACCGCCTAGTTGCGAACACCGGGGAGCTGTTTTTT. The complete variable domain, with remaining parts taken from reference TRBV7-9 and TRBJ2-2, reads DTGVSQNPRHKITKRGQNVTFRCDPISEHNRLYWYRQTLGQGPEFLTYFQNEAQLEKSRLLSDRFSAERPKGSFSTLEIQRTEQGDSAMYLCASSDRLVANTGELFFGEGSRLTVL.

The V gene is TRBV7-7, the J gene TRBJ2-7, with D unresolved. Trimming stripped 5 bases from V and 6 bases from J, with 11 bases between. Germline V CDR1 and CDR2: SSHAT, FNYEAQ (reference sequence). The CDR3 is made up of 12 amino acids. As DNA, the CDR3 is TGTGCCAGCAGCCTAGGAACGGGCGAGCAGTACTTC. Encoded protein: CASSLGTGEQYF.

V is TRBV4-3 and J is TRBJ2-3; D is perhaps TRBD2 (6 bases). The CDR3 consists of 14 residues. Between the trimmed V and J ends, which lost 1 base and 4 bases, there was a span of 9 bases. Germline assignment: CDR1 LGHNA and CDR2 YSLEER. The CDR3 DNA follows: TGCGCCAGCAGCCAAGTCGAGCGGGCAGATACGCAGTATTTT. Translation: CASSQVERADTQYF.

Written as DNA, the CDR3 is TGTGCCAGCAGTGGGGACTACCCCACCTACAATGAGCAGTTCTTC. Translating it yields CASSGDYPTYNEQFF. The J gene is TRBJ2-1, the V gene TRBV2; 7 bases match TRBD2. Germline CDR1 is SNHLY and CDR2 is FYNNEI. Unmatched junction bases numbered 5, after V lost 4 bases and J lost 2 bases. This CDR3 is built from 15 residues.

This clone occurred once. V and J are TRBV19 and TRBJ2-2, with 9 nucleotides matching TRBD2. This CDR3 comprises 18 residues. V shed 5 bases, J shed 0 bases, and the junction held 10 bases outside the gene matches. The germline CDR1 and CDR2 sequences are LNHDA and SQIVND (reference sequence). The CDR3, as DNA: TGTGCCAGTAGTGTTTCAGGGACTAGCACTGCGAACACCGGGGAGCTGTTTTTT. It yields the protein CASSVSGTSTANTGELFF.

The J gene is TRBJ2-1, the V gene TRBV5-4; a weak D match, TRBD2 (6 bases). Germline assignment: CDR1 SGHNT and CDR2 YYREEE (reference sequence). V shed 4 bases and J shed 0 bases, with 26 bases lying between them. The CDR3 covers 20 residues. The CDR3 DNA reads TGTGCCAGCAGCCGACCCAATCCCGGTCGACTAGTGGGCTCCTACAATGAGCAGTTCTTC. This gives the protein CASSRPNPGRLVGSYNEQFF.

The CDR3 protein is CASSLGASRKLFF. Here the CDR3 DNA reads TGTGCCAGCAGTTTGGGGGCGTCCCGAAAACTGTTTTTT. The chain uses TRBV27 and TRBJ1-4; D might be TRBD1 (6 bases). CDR3 length equals 13 residues. The germline gives CDR1 MNHEY, CDR2 SMNVEV (reference sequence). Trimming removed 3 bases at V and 10 bases at J, with 12 bases between.

This chain links TRBV29-1 with TRBJ2-2; the match to TRBD2 covers 9 bases. The CDR3 runs to 15 residues. CDR1 and CDR2 (germline): SQVTM, ANQGSEA. Trimming cost V 6 bases and J 1 base; bases outside gene matches: 6. CDR3 DNA sequence: TGCAGCGTGGAGGGGACTAGCAGGAACACCGGGGAGCTGTTTTTT. It is translated as CSVEGTSRNTGELFF.

This rearrangement joins TRBV7-6 to TRBJ1-2; D ambiguous. Trimming removed 5 bases from V and 8 bases from J, with 15 bases in between. The CDR3 spans 13 residues. The germline V gene encodes CDR1 SGHVS and CDR2 FNYEAQ. The CDR3, as DNA: TGTGCCAGCAGCCAGAGCGGGAGTTGGGGCTACACCTTC. Translating gives CASSQSGSWGYTF.

In its sample, this clone ranks as medium-sized. V usage is TRBV4-1 and J usage is TRBJ1-2, with TRBD1 matching over 7 bases. CDR3 size: 14 residues. The germline gives CDR1 MGHRA, CDR2 YSYEKL. The ends lost 0 bases at V and 11 bases at J; junction bases unmatched: 9. This chain's CDR3 is CASSQDRLTGEYTF. The DNA for the CDR3 is TGCGCCAGCAGCCAAGATCGGCTCACAGGGGAGTACACCTTC.

The chain uses TRBV5-8 and TRBJ2-1; D perhaps matches TRBD2 (7 bases). The CDR3 consists of 17 residues. The V gene lost 3 bases and the J gene lost 0 bases, with 16 bases spanning the gap. Per the germline V gene, CDR1 is SGHTS and CDR2 is YDEGEE. CDR3 nucleotides: TGTGCCAGCAGCTGGGGGGGCTCCGGGTCCTCCTACAATGAGCAGTTCTTC. It encodes CASSWGGSGSSYNEQFF.

Points on this clone: One end of the junction fails to match germline, which may point to a read error. This sequence joins TRBV6-1 and TRBJ2-1; D unclear. The CDR3 covers 11 residues. Germline CDR1 is MNHNS and CDR2 is SASEGT. CDR3 sequence reads: CASTMGPSRIF. The CDR3 DNA follows: TGTGCCAGCACCATGGGCCCGAGCAGGATCTTC.

V and J are TRBV7-3 and TRBJ2-1; D possibly corresponds to TRBD2 (5 bases). Germline V gene lookup returns CDR1 SGHTA and CDR2 FQGTGA. The CDR3 sequence is 15 residues long. V gave up 0 bases and J gave up 3 bases, with 9 bases separating them. In DNA, the CDR3 is TGTGCCAGCAGCTTAACTAGCGAAAGCTACAATGAGCAGTTCTTC. It encodes CASSLTSESYNEQFF.

V is TRBV20-1 and J is TRBJ1-2; perhaps TRBD1 as D (6 bases). This CDR3 has 11 residues. V lost 5 bases, J lost 2 bases, and 6 bases lay in between. Germline V gives CDR1 DFQATT, CDR2 SNEGSKA (reference sequence). The CDR3 reads CSAGTNYGYTF. The CDR3 DNA reads TGCAGTGCTGGGACAAACTATGGCTACACCTTC.

Written as DNA, the CDR3 is TGTGCCTGGGGGGGGGTCAATAGCAATCAGCCCCAGCATTTT. This gives the protein CAWGGVNSNQPQHF. The chain is built from TRBV30 and TRBJ1-5, with D possibly being TRBD1 (5 bases). The CDR3 spans 14 residues. The ends were cut back, 5 bases at V and 0 bases at J, with 11 bases in the middle. The germline gives CDR1 GTSNPN, CDR2 SVGIG (reference sequence). Variable domain in full (rest from reference TRBV30 and TRBJ1-5): SQTIHQWPATLVQPVGSPLSLECTVEGTSNPNLYWYRQAAGRGLQLLFYSVGIGQISSEVPQNLSASRPQDRQFILSSKKLLLSDSGFYLCAWGGVNSNQPQHFGDGTRLSIL.

This chain uses TRBV19 with TRBJ2-7, with 10 bases fitting TRBD2. The ends lost 5 bases at V and 2 bases at J; junction bases unmatched: 6. CDR3 length equals 15 residues. Germline CDR1 reads LNHDA; CDR2 reads SQIVND (reference sequence). CDR3: CASSGKLAGPYEQYF. The CDR3 DNA reads as TGTGCCAGTAGTGGTAAACTAGCGGGGCCCTACGAGCAGTACTTC.

This sequence joins TRBV11-2 and TRBJ1-3, with 10 positions matching TRBD1. V lost 5 bases, J lost 2 bases, and 6 bases stayed unmatched. This CDR3 comprises 16 residues. CDR1 SGHAT and CDR2 FQNNGV come from the germline V gene. The DNA of the CDR3 is TGTGCCAGCAGCCACGACAGGGGGCTTACTGGAAACACCATATATTTT. It is translated as CASSHDRGLTGNTIYF.

To note about this clone: A junction boundary mismatches the germline segment, possibly from a read error. The chain carries TRBV7-2 and TRBJ2-3, with D tentatively TRBD2 (6 bases). CDR3 length: 13 amino acids. Germline CDR1 SGHTA, CDR2 FQGNSA. CDR3 protein: CASSRRDGPPGNF. As DNA, the CDR3 is TGTGCCAGCAGCAGGCGGGACGGCCCACCGGGGAATTTT.

The chain recombines TRBV30 with TRBJ1-5, with D possibly TRBD1 on 5 matching bases. Trimming took 3 bases from V and 3 from J, leaving 12 bases between them. CDR3 length: 14 amino acids. Germline loops: CDR1 GTSNPN, CDR2 SVGIG (reference sequence). Here the CDR3 DNA reads TGTGCCTGGAGCCCGCGACAGTACAATCAGCCCCAGCATTTT. Amino acid sequence: CAWSPRQYNQPQHF.

DNA of the CDR3: TGTGCCAGCTCACCAACAGGGGGCAACACTGAAGCTTTCTTT. Translated: CASSPTGGNTEAFF. V and J are TRBV18 and TRBJ1-1; 9 bases map to TRBD1. The CDR3 totals 14 residues. J gave up 2 bases and V 2 bases, and 0 bases lay outside the gene matches. In germline, CDR1 is KGHSH, CDR2 LQKENI.

V is TRBV7-9 and J is TRBJ1-2; 8 bases map to TRBD1. CDR1 SEHNR and CDR2 FQNEAQ come from the germline V gene (reference sequence). CDR3 length: 14 amino acids. V lost 2 bases to trimming and J lost 5 bases; unmatched junction nucleotides: 4. The CDR3 is CASSLQGAWYGYTF. The CDR3 bases are TGTGCCAGCAGCTTACAGGGGGCCTGGTATGGCTACACCTTC.